The rows below give T cell receptor beta chains drawn from one sample of a study of T cell responses to AZD1222 COVID-19 vaccine. The table came from immunoSEQ multiplex PCR; TCRdb's copy has only in-frame clones and leaves some out. Of roughly 140,000 clones in the sample, 85% to 90% are singletons; the top ten hold 1.5% to 2%. The sample in question was peripheral blood, obtained on day 0 of AZD1222 vaccination. These receptors were collected from an adult in good health. Each CDR3 is given with its conserved first and last residue. D genes are given only for firm matches. Clone size appears in some rows only: once, few, many, or a class for an expanded clone.

d_call	clone_size	v_call	j_call	cdr3_nt	cdr3_aa
.	.	TRBV3-1/TRBV3-2	TRBJ1-2	TGTGCCAGCAGCCAAGGCTCCGGACTGTATGGCTACACCTTC	CASSQGSGLYGYTF
TRBD2	.	TRBV28	TRBJ2-5	TGTGCCAGCAGTTCGACTAGCGGGAGGGTGTACCAAGAGACCCAGTACTTC	CASSSTSGRVYQETQYF
TRBD1	.	TRBV28	TRBJ1-5	TGTGCCAGCAGGATAGCCGGGACAGACCATCAGCCCCAGCATTTT	CASRIAGTDHQPQHF
.	.	TRBV29-1	TRBJ1-3	TGCAGCGTTGAAAGACAGGCAAACTCTGGAAACACCATATATTTT	CSVERQANSGNTIYF
.	.	TRBV14	TRBJ2-7	TGTGCCAGCAGCCGATCCCGTGTCGAGCAGTACTTC	CASSRSRVEQYF
.	.	TRBV5-5	TRBJ1-2	TGTGCCAGCAGCTCTCCAGGGGCCTATGGCTACACCTTC	CASSSPGAYGYTF
.	.	TRBV6-6	TRBJ2-1	TGTGCCAGCAGTTACCCTGGGTCGAGAGGGAACGGTGAGCAGTTCTTC	CASSYPGSRGNGEQFF
.	.	TRBV7-6	TRBJ1-6	TGTGCCAGCAGCTTAGATAGGATGAACAGGACGGTTCGAAATTCACCCCTCCACTTT	CASSLDRMNRTVRNSPLHF
.	.	TRBV19	TRBJ2-3	TGTGCCAGTAGTATAGATCAGGTCTTAGCAGATACGCAGTATTTT	CASSIDQVLADTQYF
.	.	TRBV10-3	TRBJ2-7	TGTGCCATCAGGGACTGGCGGGAATGGACCTACGAGCAGTACTTC	CAIRDWREWTYEQYF
.	.	TRBV3-1/TRBV3-2	TRBJ1-2	TGTGCCAGCAGCCAGCTGGGGGCGGATGGCTACACCTTC	CASSQLGADGYTF
.	once	TRBV5-1	TRBJ1-1	TGCGCCAGCAGGCCCGGGGTAGTTCTGAACACTGAAGCTTTCTTT	CASRPGVVLNTEAFF
.	.	TRBV4-2	TRBJ1-6	TGTGCCAGCAGCCTCCAACTGCTATTGACGCGTTCACCCCTCCACTTT	CASSLQLLLTRSPLHF
.	.	TRBV6-4	TRBJ2-3	TGTGCCAGCAGTGAGGGTCCTGGCACAGATACGCAGTATTTT	CASSEGPGTDTQYF
.	.	TRBV12-3/TRBV12-4	TRBJ1-4	TGTGCCAGCAGCCCACAGCTTAATGAAAAACTGTTTTTT	CASSPQLNEKLFF
.	.	TRBV28	TRBJ1-1	TGTGCCAGCAGACAGACCCCAGAAGCTTTCTTT	CASRQTPEAFF
TRBD2	once	TRBV9	TRBJ2-1	TGTGCCAGCAGCGGTAGCGGGTCCTCTTTAAGCTCCTACAATGAGCAGTTCTTC	CASSGSGSSLSSYNEQFF
.	.	TRBV6-5	TRBJ1-5	TGTGCCAGCAGTTACGGAGGGATCAATCAGCCCCAGCATTTT	CASSYGGINQPQHF
.	.	TRBV29-1	TRBJ2-7	.	CSVGQGARYYF
.	.	TRBV11-1	TRBJ2-1	TGTGCCAGCAGCCAAGTGGGCGGGGGCTGGTACAATGAGCAGTTCTTC	CASSQVGGGWYNEQFF
.	few	TRBV11-2	TRBJ2-7	TGTGCCAGCAGCTTAGAGAGGGTAGGCTACGAGCAGTACTTC	CASSLERVGYEQYF
.	.	TRBV10-2	TRBJ2-7	TGCGCCAGCATCCCTCAGCCACCGGGACCCAGTTACGAGCAGTACTTC	CASIPQPPGPSYEQYF
.	.	TRBV20-1	TRBJ1-2	TGCAGTGCTAGTCCAGGGCGCTATGGCTACACCTTC	CSASPGRYGYTF
.	.	TRBV27	TRBJ2-7	TGTGCCAGCAGTTTATCACGGGCAGGGATCGAGCAGTACTTC	CASSLSRAGIEQYF
.	.	TRBV28	TRBJ1-2	TGTGCCAGCAGTTCCCAATGGCTGACCGTCTATGGCTACACCTTC	CASSSQWLTVYGYTF
.	.	TRBV15	TRBJ1-4	TGTGCCACCAGCAGAGGAACAGAAGGTGAAAAACTGTTTTTT	CATSRGTEGEKLFF
.	.	TRBV20-1	TRBJ2-5	TGCAGTGCTGGTGGACCTCGCAGGGGGGAAGAGACCCAGTACTTC	CSAGGPRRGEETQYF
.	.	TRBV5-6	TRBJ2-5	TGTGCCAGCAGCTTAAATGGAGGGGTGGAGACCCAGTACTTC	CASSLNGGVETQYF
.	.	TRBV30	TRBJ2-2	TGTGCCTGGAGTGTATCAGGCGGTGGCGGGGAGCTGTTTTTT	CAWSVSGGGGELFF
.	.	TRBV6-5	TRBJ1-1	TGTGCCAGCAGTCAGCTGAACACTGAAGCTTTCTTT	CASSQLNTEAFF
TRBD1	.	TRBV4-1	TRBJ1-2	TGCGCCAGCAGCCATTCCGACAGGGATGGAGGCTACACCTTC	CASSHSDRDGGYTF
.	.	TRBV7-3	TRBJ2-5	TGTGCCAGCAGCTTACTAGCCCAAGAGACCCAGTACTTC	CASSLLAQETQYF
.	.	TRBV12-3/TRBV12-4	TRBJ1-3	TGTGCCAGCAGACTAAACCCACTTAACACCATATATTTT	CASRLNPLNTIYF
TRBD1	.	TRBV30	TRBJ2-5	TGTGCCTGGAGTACTAGGACAGGGGAGGTCCAGTACTTC	CAWSTRTGEVQYF
TRBD1	.	TRBV18	TRBJ2-3	TGTGCCAGCTCACCAATCGGACAGGGGCCAGATACGCAGTATTTT	CASSPIGQGPDTQYF
TRBD1	.	TRBV5-6	TRBJ1-1	TGTGCCAGCAGCTTCACAGGGGACCCCACTGAAGCTTTCTTT	CASSFTGDPTEAFF
.	.	TRBV19	TRBJ1-1	TGTGCCAGTAGTATAGCTACTTCAGCAGGGAACACTGAAGCTTTCTTT	CASSIATSAGNTEAFF
.	.	TRBV28	TRBJ1-2	TGTGCCAGCACCATTGACAACTATGGCTACACCTTC	CASTIDNYGYTF
.	.	TRBV7-6	TRBJ2-6	TGTGCCAGCAGCACCAGCAGGGTTGGAAAGGCTGGGGCCAACGTCCTGACTTTC	CASSTSRVGKAGANVLTF
.	.	TRBV19	TRBJ1-3	TGTGCCAGTAGTATCCCCGTGGCTGGAAACACCATATATTTT	CASSIPVAGNTIYF
.	.	TRBV19	TRBJ1-4	TGTGCCAGTAGTATGGGTGGTAAACTGTTTTTT	CASSMGGKLFF
.	.	TRBV2	TRBJ2-7	TGTGCCAGCAGGATAACGCAGGTCCACGAGCAGTACTTC	CASRITQVHEQYF
.	.	TRBV18	TRBJ2-7	TGTGCCAGCTCACGGCCAGGGGAAACCTACGAGCAGTACTTC	CASSRPGETYEQYF
TRBD1	once	TRBV28	TRBJ2-7	TGTGCCAGCAGTTTACTAACAGGGGTAGGGTACGAGCAGTACTTC	CASSLLTGVGYEQYF
.	.	TRBV5-6	TRBJ2-5	TGTGCCAGCAGCTTGTCGGGGTCTGGGGAGACCCAGTACTTC	CASSLSGSGETQYF
TRBD2	.	TRBV19	TRBJ2-7	TGTGCCAGTAGGGAAAGCGGGACCTACGAGCAGTACTTC	CASRESGTYEQYF
.	.	TRBV27	TRBJ1-1	TGTGCCAGCAGTCGGCGGGGCGATTTGAACACTGAAGCTTTCTTT	CASSRRGDLNTEAFF
TRBD1	.	TRBV5-4	TRBJ1-2	TGTGCCAGCAGGAACCCAGGGGGAGGCTACACCTTC	CASRNPGGGYTF
.	.	TRBV15	TRBJ1-6	TGTGCCACCAGCAGAGATCTGAGCTCACCCCTCCACTTT	CATSRDLSSPLHF
.	once	TRBV6-2/TRBV6-3	TRBJ1-6	TGTGCCAGCAGTTACCAACGGGGTTTGGAGAATTCACCCCTCCACTTT	CASSYQRGLENSPLHF
TRBD1	.	TRBV19	TRBJ2-1	TGTGCCAGTAGTGCCAGGGACAGGGGGTCTTCCTACAATGAGCAGTTCTTC	CASSARDRGSSYNEQFF
TRBD1	.	TRBV5-6	TRBJ1-6	TGTGCCAGCAGCTTTCCCCCCAGGGGGCCGGAGTCCTATAATTCACCCCTCCACTTT	CASSFPPRGPESYNSPLHF
.	.	TRBV6-5	TRBJ1-5	TGTGCCAGCATAGCCCGGGGGAGCAATCAGCCCCAGCATTTT	CASIARGSNQPQHF